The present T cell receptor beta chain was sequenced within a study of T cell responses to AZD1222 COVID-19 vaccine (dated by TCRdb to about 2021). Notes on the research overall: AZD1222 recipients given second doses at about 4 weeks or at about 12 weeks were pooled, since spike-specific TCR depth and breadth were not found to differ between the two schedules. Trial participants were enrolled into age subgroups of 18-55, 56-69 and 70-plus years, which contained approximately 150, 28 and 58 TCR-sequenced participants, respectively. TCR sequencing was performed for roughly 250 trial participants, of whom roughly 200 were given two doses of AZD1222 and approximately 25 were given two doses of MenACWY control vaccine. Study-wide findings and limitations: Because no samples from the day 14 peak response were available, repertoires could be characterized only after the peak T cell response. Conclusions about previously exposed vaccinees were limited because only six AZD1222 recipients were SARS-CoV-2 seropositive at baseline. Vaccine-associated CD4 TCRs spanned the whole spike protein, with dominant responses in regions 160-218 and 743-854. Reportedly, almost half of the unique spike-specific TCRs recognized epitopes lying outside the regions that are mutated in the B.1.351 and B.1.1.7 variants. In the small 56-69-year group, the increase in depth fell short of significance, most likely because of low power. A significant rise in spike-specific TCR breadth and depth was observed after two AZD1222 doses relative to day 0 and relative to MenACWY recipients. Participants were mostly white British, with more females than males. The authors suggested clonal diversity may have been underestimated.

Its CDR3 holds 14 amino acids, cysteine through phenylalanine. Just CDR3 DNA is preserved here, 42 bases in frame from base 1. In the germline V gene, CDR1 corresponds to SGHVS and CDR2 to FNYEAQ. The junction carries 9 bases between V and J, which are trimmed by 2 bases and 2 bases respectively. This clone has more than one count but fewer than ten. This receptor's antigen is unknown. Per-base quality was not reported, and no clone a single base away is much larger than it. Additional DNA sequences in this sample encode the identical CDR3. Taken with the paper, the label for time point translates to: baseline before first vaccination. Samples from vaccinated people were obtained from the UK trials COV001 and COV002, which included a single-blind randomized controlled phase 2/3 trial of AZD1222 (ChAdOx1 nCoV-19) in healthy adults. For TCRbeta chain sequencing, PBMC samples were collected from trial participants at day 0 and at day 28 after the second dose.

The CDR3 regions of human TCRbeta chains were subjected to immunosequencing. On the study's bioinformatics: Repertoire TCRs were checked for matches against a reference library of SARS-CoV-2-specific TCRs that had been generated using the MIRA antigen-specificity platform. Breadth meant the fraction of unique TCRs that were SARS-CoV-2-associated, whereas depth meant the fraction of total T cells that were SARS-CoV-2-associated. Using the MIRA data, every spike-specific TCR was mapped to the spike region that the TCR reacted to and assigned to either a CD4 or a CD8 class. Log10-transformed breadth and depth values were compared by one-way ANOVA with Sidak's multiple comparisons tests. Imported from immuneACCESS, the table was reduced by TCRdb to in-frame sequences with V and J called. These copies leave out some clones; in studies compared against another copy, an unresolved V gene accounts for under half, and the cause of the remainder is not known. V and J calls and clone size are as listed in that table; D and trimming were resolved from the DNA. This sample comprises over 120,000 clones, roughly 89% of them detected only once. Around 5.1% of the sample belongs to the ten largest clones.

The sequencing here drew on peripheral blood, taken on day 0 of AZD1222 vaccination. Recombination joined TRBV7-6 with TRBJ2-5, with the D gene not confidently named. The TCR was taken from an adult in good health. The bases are TGTGCCAGCAGCTTACTACAGAATCAAGAGACCCAGTACTTC. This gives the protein CASSLLQNQETQYF.